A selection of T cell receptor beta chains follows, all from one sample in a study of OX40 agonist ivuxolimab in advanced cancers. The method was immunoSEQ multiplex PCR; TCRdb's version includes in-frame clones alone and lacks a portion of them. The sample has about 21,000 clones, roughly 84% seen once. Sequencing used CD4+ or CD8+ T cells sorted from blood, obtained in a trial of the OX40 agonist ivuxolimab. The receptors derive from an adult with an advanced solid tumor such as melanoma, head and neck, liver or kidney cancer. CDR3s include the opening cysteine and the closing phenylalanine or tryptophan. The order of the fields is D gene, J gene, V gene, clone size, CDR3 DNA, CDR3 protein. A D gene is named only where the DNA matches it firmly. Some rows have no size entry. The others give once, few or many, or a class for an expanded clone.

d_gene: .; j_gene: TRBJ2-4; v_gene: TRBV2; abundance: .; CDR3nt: TGTGCCAGCAATAGGGGCGACATTCAGTACTTC; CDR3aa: CASNRGDIQYF
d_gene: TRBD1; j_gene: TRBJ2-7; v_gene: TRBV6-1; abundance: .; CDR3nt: TGTGCCAGCAGCCTGGGACAGGGAAGCTCCTACGAGCAGTACTTC; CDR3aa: CASSLGQGSSYEQYF
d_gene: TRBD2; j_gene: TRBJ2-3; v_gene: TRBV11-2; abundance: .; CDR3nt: TGTGCCAGCAGTCTAGCGGGGGGGCGGGGCACAGATACGCAGTATTTT; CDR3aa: CASSLAGGRGTDTQYF
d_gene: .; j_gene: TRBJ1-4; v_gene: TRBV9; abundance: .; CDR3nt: TGTGCCAGCACCGAGGGTGTCACTAATGAAAAACTGTTTTTT; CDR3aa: CASTEGVTNEKLFF
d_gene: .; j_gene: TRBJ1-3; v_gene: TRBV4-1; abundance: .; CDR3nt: TGCGCCAGCAGCCAAGGGCTTGGGCAAATAACTGGAAACACCATATATTTT; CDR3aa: CASSQGLGQITGNTIYF
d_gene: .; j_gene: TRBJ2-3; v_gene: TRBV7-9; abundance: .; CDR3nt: TGTGCCAGCAGCTTAACGAATTTTGATACGCAGTATTTT; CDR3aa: CASSLTNFDTQYF
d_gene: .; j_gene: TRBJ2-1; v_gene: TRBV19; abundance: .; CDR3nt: TGTGCCAGTAGTATAGATGGGTCCTACAATGAGCAGTTCTTC; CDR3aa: CASSIDGSYNEQFF
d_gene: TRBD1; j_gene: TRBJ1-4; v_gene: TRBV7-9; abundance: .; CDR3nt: TGTGCCAGCAGCTCGGGACAGCTTAATGAAAAACTGTTTTTT; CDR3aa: CASSSGQLNEKLFF
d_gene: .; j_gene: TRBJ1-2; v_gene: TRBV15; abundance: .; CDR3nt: TGTGCCACCAGCAGAGATCTAGGACGGAGTATGAACTACACCTTC; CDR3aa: CATSRDLGRSMNYTF
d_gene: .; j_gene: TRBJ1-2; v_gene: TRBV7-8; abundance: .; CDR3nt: TGTGCCAGCAGCTTAGGGGGGGGCGCAGGTAGTGGCTACACCTTC; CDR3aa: CASSLGGGAGSGYTF
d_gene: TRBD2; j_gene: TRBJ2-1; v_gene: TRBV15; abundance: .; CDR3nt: TGTGCCACCACTGTAGGAGCTAGCGGGGTCTACAATGAGCAGTTCTTC; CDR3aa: CATTVGASGVYNEQFF
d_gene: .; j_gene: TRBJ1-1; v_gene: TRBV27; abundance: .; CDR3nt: TGTGCCAGCAGTTTGGACTGGAACACTGAAGCTTTCTTT; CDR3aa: CASSLDWNTEAFF
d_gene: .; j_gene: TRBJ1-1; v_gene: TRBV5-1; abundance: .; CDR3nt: TGCGCCAGCAGCTTGGGACTGATGAACACTGAAGCTTTCTTT; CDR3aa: CASSLGLMNTEAFF
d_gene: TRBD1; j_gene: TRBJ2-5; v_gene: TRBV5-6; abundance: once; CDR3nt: TGTGCCAGCAGGCCACAGGGGGCGCGGGAGACCCAGTACTTC; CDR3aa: CASRPQGARETQYF
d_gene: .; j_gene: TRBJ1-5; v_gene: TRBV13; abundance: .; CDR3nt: TGTGCCAGCAGCGCCTCCCAGGGACCCCAGCATTTT; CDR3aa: CASSASQGPQHF